The entry below gives a single TCR beta chain sequence along with its context. Germline and junction disagree at one end, which may indicate a read error. This specimen comes from a study of prognosis after radiotherapy for stage I lung cancer. Two-round multiplex PCR amplified TCR beta CDR3 from genomic DNA. During first-round PCR, primers specific to each TRBV and TRBJ gene were used. TCRdb fed the multiplex PCR reads into MiXCR, producing one record per CDR3 protein. The sample carries some 15,000 distinct CDR3 sequences, about 27% recorded once. Investigators drew about 6 milliliters of peripheral blood at each of two time points. Sequenced here: PBMCs, sampled before or after stereotactic body radiation therapy (not recorded which). The clonotype was recovered from a donor older than 45 with non-small cell lung cancer.

CDR3 sequence: CPTSGLSGGDEQFF. The CDR3 nucleotides are TGTCCCACCAGTGGACTATCGGGAGGCGATGAGCAGTTCTTC. This chain links TRBV24-1 with TRBJ2-1, with TRBD2 matching 7 bases. CDR3 length: 14 residues. The germline V gene has CDR1 KGHDR and CDR2 SFDVKD.